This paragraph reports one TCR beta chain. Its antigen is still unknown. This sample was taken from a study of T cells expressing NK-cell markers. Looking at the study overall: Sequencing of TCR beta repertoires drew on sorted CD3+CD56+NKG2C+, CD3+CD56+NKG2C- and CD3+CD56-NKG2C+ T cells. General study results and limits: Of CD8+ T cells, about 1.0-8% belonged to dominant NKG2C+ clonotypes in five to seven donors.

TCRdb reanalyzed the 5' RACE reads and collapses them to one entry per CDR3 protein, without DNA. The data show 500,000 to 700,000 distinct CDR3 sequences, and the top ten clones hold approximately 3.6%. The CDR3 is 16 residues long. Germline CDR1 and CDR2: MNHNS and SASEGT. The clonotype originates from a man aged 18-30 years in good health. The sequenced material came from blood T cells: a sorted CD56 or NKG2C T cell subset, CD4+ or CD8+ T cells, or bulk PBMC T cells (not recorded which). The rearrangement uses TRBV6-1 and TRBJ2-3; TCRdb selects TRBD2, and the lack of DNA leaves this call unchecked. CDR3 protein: CASSISHGSRADTQYF.